These 17 T cell receptor beta chains originate from one sample sequenced in a study of blood T cell repertoires in COVID-19. Assay: immunoSEQ multiplex PCR; the TCRdb copy retains only in-frame clones and omits some. The table includes under 250,000 clones, around four fifths detected once. Sequencing was performed on peripheral blood. The receptors were gathered from a woman in her seventies with acute or convalescent COVID-19.

This clone was seen a handful of times. The CDR3 spells CASSEGARYGYTF. Here the CDR3 DNA reads TGTGCCAGCAGTGAAGGGGCCAGGTATGGCTACACCTTC. J is TRBJ1-2 and V is TRBV6-1; D is ambiguous. Germline values: CDR1 MNHNS, CDR2 SASEGT. The CDR3 length is 13 residues. The V and J ends lost 1 base and 5 bases respectively, with 8 bases between them.

A word on this clone: This specimen includes other DNA sequences encoding the same CDR3. The chain links TRBV7-8 to TRBJ2-5, with D possibly being TRBD2 (5 bases). Deletions cut 2 bases from V and 5 bases from J, with 6 bases between. CDR1 and CDR2 (germline): SGHVS, FQNEAQ. The CDR3 extends over 12 amino acids. The CDR3 protein is CASSLSGETQYF. The CDR3 DNA reads as TGTGCCAGCAGCTTATCGGGGGAGACCCAGTACTTC.

This chain joins TRBV27 and TRBJ1-2; 11 positions match TRBD1. V lost 5 bases, J lost 4 bases, and 3 bases stayed unmatched. CDR1 MNHEY and CDR2 SMNVEV come from the germline V gene (reference sequence). This CDR3 spans 14 amino acids. CDR3 sequence (DNA): TGTGCCAGCAGTCGGACAGGGGGCAGCTATGGCTACACCTTC. Translation gives CASSRTGGSYGYTF.

The chain links TRBV7-9 to TRBJ1-2; TRBD1 agrees at 9 bases. The germline gives CDR1 SEHNR, CDR2 FQNEAQ (reference sequence). V trimming: 0 bases; J trimming: 2 bases; junction bases outside the gene matches: 4. The CDR3 is made up of 16 amino acids. CDR3 DNA sequence: TGTGCCAGCAGCTTAGCCGGGACAGGGACGAACTATGGCTACACCTTC. This gives the protein CASSLAGTGTNYGYTF.

This sequence joins TRBV24-1 and TRBJ1-1; D unresolved. The V gene lost 6 bases and the J gene lost 4 bases, with 20 bases spanning the gap. The CDR3 loop spans 16 amino acids. Looked up from germline, CDR1 is KGHDR and CDR2 is SFDVKD. Here the CDR3 DNA reads TGTGCCACCAGTTTCCGGGGAGCAGAGAGTTTCACTGAAGCTTTCTTT. Encoded protein: CATSFRGAESFTEAFF.

This clone was picked up a small number of times. This chain links TRBV10-1 with TRBJ2-1; D possibly corresponds to TRBD2 (6 bases). The CDR3 has 17 amino acids. CDR1 WNHNN and CDR2 SYGVQD come from the germline V gene (reference sequence). V lost 4 bases to trimming and J lost 4 bases, with 20 bases between them. This CDR3 is CASSGDPPGGWYNEQFF. The CDR3 DNA reads TGCGCCAGCAGTGGAGACCCCCCCGGGGGATGGTACAATGAGCAGTTCTTC.

This clone was observed once. The chain uses TRBV5-4 and TRBJ2-3; D might be TRBD1 (6 bases). The V end lost 3 bases, the J end lost 2 bases, and 16 bases lay between the germline ends. Germline assignment: CDR1 SGHNT and CDR2 YYREEE (reference sequence). The CDR3 sequence is 16 residues long. The CDR3 reads CASSSLTGLDTDTQYF. CDR3 bases: TGTGCCAGCAGCTCGTTGACAGGCCTTGACACAGATACGCAGTATTTT.

This clone was found a few times. The rearrangement uses TRBV2 and TRBJ1-2; 7 bases agree with TRBD1. This CDR3 is 14 amino acids long. The junction had 9 bases not matched to a gene; V was cut back by 3 bases and J by 8 bases. Germline loops: CDR1 SNHLY, CDR2 FYNNEI. The CDR3 is CASSEAGQTGGYTF. The CDR3 coding sequence is TGTGCCAGCAGTGAGGCGGGACAGACAGGCGGCTACACCTTC.

The V and J genes are TRBV6-1 and TRBJ1-1; the D gene is possibly TRBD1 (6 bases). The CDR3 contains 14 residues. V was cut by 1 base and J by 5 bases, with 11 bases left in between. Per the germline V gene, CDR1 is MNHNS and CDR2 is SASEGT. The CDR3 here is CASSEVGAWTEAFF. CDR3 nucleotide sequence: TGTGCCAGCAGTGAAGTGGGGGCTTGGACTGAAGCTTTCTTT.

This chain joins TRBV4-2 and TRBJ1-5; perhaps TRBD1 as D (5 bases). The CDR3 consists of 15 residues. V lost 0 bases to trimming and J lost 7 bases, with 13 bases between them. Per germline, CDR1 LGHNA and CDR2 YNFKEQ. The CDR3 is CASSQDWQGRQPQHF. The CDR3 DNA sequence: TGTGCCAGCAGCCAAGATTGGCAGGGCCGGCAGCCCCAGCATTTT.

The chain recombines TRBV19 with TRBJ2-5; 8 bases fit TRBD2. The CDR3 loop spans 19 amino acids. The germline V gene has CDR1 LNHDA and CDR2 SQIVND (reference sequence). V shed 3 bases, J shed 0 bases, and the junction held 15 bases outside the gene matches. CDR3 region: CASSIGASGLRLYQETQYF. DNA for the CDR3: TGTGCCAGTAGTATTGGGGCTAGCGGGCTAAGGTTGTACCAAGAGACCCAGTACTTC. The full variable domain, completed using reference TRBV19 and TRBJ2-5, is DGGITQSPKYLFRKEGQNVTLSCEQNLNHDAMYWYRQDPGQGLRLIYYSQIVNDFQKGDIAEGYSVSREKKESFPLTVTSAQKNPTAFYLCASSIGASGLRLYQETQYFGPGTRLLVL.

The rearrangement links TRBV7-9 to TRBJ1-1, with TRBD1 matching 7 bases. Germline V gives CDR1 SEHNR, CDR2 FQNEAQ (reference sequence). After removal of 5 bases from V and 0 bases from J, the junction contained 3 bases not matched to a gene. The CDR3 totals 14 residues. The CDR3 DNA follows: TGTGCCAGCAGCCCAGGGGGATTGAACACTGAAGCTTTCTTT. Protein product: CASSPGGLNTEAFF.

This chain uses TRBV5-1 with TRBJ1-5, with D maybe TRBD1 (6 bases). The CDR3 totals 15 residues. CDR1 is SGHRS and CDR2 is YFSETQ in the germline V gene. Trimming pared 4 bases from V and 1 base from J, leaving 12 bases between. The DNA for the CDR3 is TGCGCCAGCAGCGTTCAGGGGTTGAGCAATCAGCCCCAGCATTTT. It yields the protein CASSVQGLSNQPQHF.

The V call is TRBV5-4, the J call TRBJ2-7; 10 positions agree with TRBD1. There are 15 residues in the CDR3. Germline V gene sequence: CDR1 SGHNT, CDR2 YYREEE (reference sequence). J lost 0 bases, V lost 4 bases, and 4 bases had no gene match. The CDR3 loop reads CASSPRDRGSYEQYF. The CDR3 coding sequence is TGTGCCAGCAGCCCCAGGGACAGGGGCTCCTACGAGCAGTACTTC.

This chain uses TRBV28 with TRBJ1-5, with D unclear. CDR3 length: 13 residues. The germline V gene has CDR1 MDHEN and CDR2 SYDVKM. V was shortened by 7 bases and J by 5 bases, with 12 bases between the two germline ends. In nucleotides, the CDR3 is TGTGCCAGCACCTCTGGGCGGGATCAGCCCCAGCATTTT. Translation gives CASTSGRDQPQHF.

The CDR3 sequence is CASSRAGQGSRQPQHF. In DNA, the CDR3 is TGTGCCAGCAGTAGGGCGGGACAGGGATCCCGTCAGCCCCAGCATTTT. The V and J genes are TRBV6-2 or TRBV6-3 and TRBJ1-5; 9 bases are shared with TRBD1. The CDR3 spans 16 residues. The germline V gene encodes CDR1 MNHEY and CDR2 SVGEGT. With 5 bases clipped from V and 6 bases from J, the junction kept 11 bases outside the gene matches.

In its sample, this clone was seen a few times. This chain uses TRBV20-1 with TRBJ1-1; D possibly corresponds to TRBD1 (6 bases). Per the germline V gene, CDR1 is DFQATT and CDR2 is SNEGSKA (reference sequence). V lost 6 bases to trimming and J lost 4 bases, with 9 bases between them. The CDR3 is 11 amino acids. The CDR3 DNA follows: TGCAGTGCCCAGGGGACCACTGAAGCTTTCTTT. This encodes CSAQGTTEAFF.